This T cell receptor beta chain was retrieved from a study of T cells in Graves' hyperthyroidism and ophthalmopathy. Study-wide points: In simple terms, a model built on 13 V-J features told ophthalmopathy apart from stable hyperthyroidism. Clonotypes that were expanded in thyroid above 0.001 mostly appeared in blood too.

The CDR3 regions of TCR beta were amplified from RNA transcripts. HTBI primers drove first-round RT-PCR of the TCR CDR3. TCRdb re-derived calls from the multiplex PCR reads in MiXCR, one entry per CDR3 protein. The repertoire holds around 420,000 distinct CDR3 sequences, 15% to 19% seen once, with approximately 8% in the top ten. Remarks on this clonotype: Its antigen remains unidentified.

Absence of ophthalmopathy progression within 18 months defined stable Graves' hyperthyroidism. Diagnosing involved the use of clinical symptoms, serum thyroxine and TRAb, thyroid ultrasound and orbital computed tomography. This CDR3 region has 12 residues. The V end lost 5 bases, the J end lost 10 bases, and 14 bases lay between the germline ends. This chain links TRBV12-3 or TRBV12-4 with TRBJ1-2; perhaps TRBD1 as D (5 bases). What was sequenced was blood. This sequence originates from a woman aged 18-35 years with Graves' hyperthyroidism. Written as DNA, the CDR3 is TGTGCCAGCAGTCAGGGATTCTATAACTACACCTTC. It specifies CASSQGFYNYTF.